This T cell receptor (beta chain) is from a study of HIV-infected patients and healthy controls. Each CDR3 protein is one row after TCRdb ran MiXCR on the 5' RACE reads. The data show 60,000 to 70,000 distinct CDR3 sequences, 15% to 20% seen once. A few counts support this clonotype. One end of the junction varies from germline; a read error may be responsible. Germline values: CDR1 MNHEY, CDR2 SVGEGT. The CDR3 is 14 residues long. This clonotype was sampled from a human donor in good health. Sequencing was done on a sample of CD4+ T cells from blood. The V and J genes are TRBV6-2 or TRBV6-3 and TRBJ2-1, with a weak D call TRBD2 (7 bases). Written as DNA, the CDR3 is TGTGCCGGCAGGAGGGGGGGGTCCTACAATGAGCAGTTCTTC. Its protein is CAGRRGGSYNEQFF.